These T cell receptor beta chains were read from a single sample in a study of blood T cell repertoires in COVID-19. TCRdb keeps only in-frame clones here, not all; method: immunoSEQ multiplex PCR. The repertoire holds 150,000 to 200,000 clones, with about 90% as singletons. The sequenced sample consisted of peripheral blood. These receptors came from a man aged 25 to 45 with COVID-19, enrolled during active disease. The CDR3 runs from the conserved cysteine through the conserved F or W. Fields, in order: D gene, clone size, V gene, J gene, CDR3 DNA, CDR3 protein. A D gene is named only where the DNA matches it firmly. Expanded clones get a size class; other rows say once, few or many, or leave the size out.

D gene: TRBD1
clone size: NA
V gene: TRBV19
J gene: TRBJ2-3
CDR3 DNA: TGTGCCAGTAGTACGAGGGACAGTTCCACAGATACGCAGTATTTT
CDR3 protein: CASSTRDSSTDTQYF

D gene: TRBD2
clone size: NA
V gene: TRBV7-2
J gene: TRBJ2-2
CDR3 DNA: TGTGCCAGCAGCTCCATAGCGGGGGGTTACACCGGGGAGCTGTTTTTT
CDR3 protein: CASSSIAGGYTGELFF

D gene: NA
clone size: NA
V gene: TRBV4-3
J gene: TRBJ2-2
CDR3 DNA: TGCGCCAGCAGCCAAGTTTACGGGCAGGGGAGGAACACCGGGGAGCTGTTTTTT
CDR3 protein: CASSQVYGQGRNTGELFF

D gene: TRBD1
clone size: NA
V gene: TRBV27
J gene: TRBJ2-7
CDR3 DNA: TGTGCCAGCAGCTTGGACAGGGACTCCTACGAGCAGTACTTC
CDR3 protein: CASSLDRDSYEQYF

D gene: TRBD2
clone size: NA
V gene: TRBV4-3
J gene: TRBJ2-3
CDR3 DNA: TGCGCCAGCAGCCGGCGGGAGGGCCGAGATACGCAGTATTTT
CDR3 protein: CASSRREGRDTQYF

D gene: TRBD1
clone size: NA
V gene: TRBV5-1
J gene: TRBJ2-3
CDR3 DNA: TGCGCCAGCAGCCAAACAGGGGTCGGGGAAGATACGCAGTATTTT
CDR3 protein: CASSQTGVGEDTQYF

D gene: TRBD1
clone size: NA
V gene: TRBV10-3
J gene: TRBJ2-7
CDR3 DNA: TGTGCCATCACCCCGGGACAGGGTCGCGAGCAGTACTTC
CDR3 protein: CAITPGQGREQYF

D gene: NA
clone size: NA
V gene: TRBV2
J gene: TRBJ2-2
CDR3 DNA: TGTGCCAGCAGTGCACAGGGTCTGGGGAACACCGGGGAGCTGTTTTTT
CDR3 protein: CASSAQGLGNTGELFF

D gene: TRBD1
clone size: NA
V gene: TRBV15
J gene: TRBJ2-7
CDR3 DNA: TGTGCCACCAGCAGAGCCGGGACAGCAGCTTCTTCCGAGCAGTACTTC
CDR3 protein: CATSRAGTAASSEQYF

D gene: NA
clone size: NA
V gene: TRBV5-1
J gene: TRBJ2-5
CDR3 DNA: TGCGCCAGCTCGGGACAAGACCTGGGGACCCAGTACTTC
CDR3 protein: CASSGQDLGTQYF

D gene: NA
clone size: NA
V gene: TRBV28
J gene: TRBJ2-7
CDR3 DNA: TGTGCCAGCAGTTTTGCCGGGACATCCTACGAGCAGTACTTC
CDR3 protein: CASSFAGTSYEQYF

D gene: TRBD1
clone size: NA
V gene: TRBV11-2
J gene: TRBJ1-4
CDR3 DNA: TGTGCCAGCAGCTACGGACAGGGTTCAACTAATGAAAAACTGTTTTTT
CDR3 protein: CASSYGQGSTNEKLFF

D gene: TRBD1
clone size: NA
V gene: TRBV7-2
J gene: TRBJ1-5
CDR3 DNA: TGTGCCAGCAGCCGGACAGGGGGCGCGGGGCATCAGCCCCAGCATTTT
CDR3 protein: CASSRTGGAGHQPQHF

D gene: NA
clone size: NA
V gene: TRBV11-1
J gene: TRBJ2-5
CDR3 DNA: TGTGCCAGCAGCTTAGGGACTCTGGAGACCCAGTACTTC
CDR3 protein: CASSLGTLETQYF

D gene: TRBD1
clone size: NA
V gene: TRBV7-8
J gene: TRBJ1-2
CDR3 DNA: TGTGCCAGCAGCCCGGGACAGGTCGGGTTCGGCTACACCTTC
CDR3 protein: CASSPGQVGFGYTF

D gene: TRBD1
clone size: NA
V gene: TRBV28
J gene: TRBJ1-2
CDR3 DNA: TGTGCCAGCAGACCGGGACAGCCCTATGGCTACACCTTC
CDR3 protein: CASRPGQPYGYTF

D gene: TRBD2
clone size: NA
V gene: TRBV18
J gene: TRBJ2-2
CDR3 DNA: TGTGCCAGCTCACCACCAAGCGGGGGACGGTCCGGGGAGCTGTTTTTT
CDR3 protein: CASSPPSGGRSGELFF

D gene: NA
clone size: NA
V gene: TRBV9
J gene: TRBJ1-2
CDR3 DNA: TGTGCCAGCAGCGTAGGAAGTGGGGCAGGGGTTAACTATGGCTACACCTTC
CDR3 protein: CASSVGSGAGVNYGYTF

D gene: NA
clone size: once
V gene: TRBV19
J gene: TRBJ1-2
CDR3 DNA: TGTGCCAGTAGTATAGAAGGAGTTGGTGGCTACACCTTC
CDR3 protein: CASSIEGVGGYTF

D gene: NA
clone size: few
V gene: TRBV4-3
J gene: TRBJ1-1
CDR3 DNA: TGCGCCAGCAGCCAAGAAGAGCGCGGGACTGAAGCTTTCTTT
CDR3 protein: CASSQEERGTEAFF

D gene: TRBD1
clone size: medium-sized
V gene: TRBV6-2/TRBV6-3
J gene: TRBJ2-4
CDR3 DNA: TGTGCCAGCAGTACCCGGGACAGCAAAAACATTCAGTACTTC
CDR3 protein: CASSTRDSKNIQYF

D gene: NA
clone size: NA
V gene: TRBV5-1
J gene: TRBJ1-2
CDR3 DNA: TGCGCCAGCAGCTTGGCCGGACATGACTATGGCTACACCTTC
CDR3 protein: CASSLAGHDYGYTF

D gene: TRBD1
clone size: NA
V gene: TRBV27
J gene: TRBJ2-2
CDR3 DNA: TGTGCCAGCAGTTTCGACAGGGGGAACACCGGGGAGCTGTTTTTT
CDR3 protein: CASSFDRGNTGELFF

D gene: NA
clone size: NA
V gene: TRBV7-8
J gene: TRBJ1-1
CDR3 DNA: TGTGCCAGCAGCCGAAGGACATCTGGTACTGAAGCTTTCTTT
CDR3 protein: CASSRRTSGTEAFF

D gene: TRBD1
clone size: NA
V gene: TRBV13
J gene: TRBJ1-1
CDR3 DNA: TGTGCCAGCAGGGGGGACAGAGGCACTGAAGCTTTCTTT
CDR3 protein: CASRGDRGTEAFF

D gene: NA
clone size: NA
V gene: TRBV4-1
J gene: TRBJ1-1
CDR3 DNA: TGCGCCAGCAGCCCTGTGCAGTTAGCGGGCACTGAAGCTTTCTTT
CDR3 protein: CASSPVQLAGTEAFF

D gene: TRBD1
clone size: NA
V gene: TRBV6-6
J gene: TRBJ1-1
CDR3 DNA: TGTGCCAGCAGTCGGGGACAGCCCGGAGGCGAAGCTTTCTTT
CDR3 protein: CASSRGQPGGEAFF

D gene: TRBD1
clone size: NA
V gene: TRBV27
J gene: TRBJ2-7
CDR3 DNA: TGTGCCAGCAGTCCGAACAGGGGCCGCTACGGGCAGTACTTC
CDR3 protein: CASSPNRGRYGQYF

D gene: NA
clone size: NA
V gene: TRBV5-1
J gene: TRBJ1-2
CDR3 DNA: TGCGCCAGCAGCCAGGACACCCCTAACTATGGCTACACCTTC
CDR3 protein: CASSQDTPNYGYTF

D gene: TRBD2
clone size: NA
V gene: TRBV18
J gene: TRBJ2-6
CDR3 DNA: TGTGCCAGCTCACCAGATGCCCACCCTAGCGGTGGGGCCAACGTCCTGACTTTC
CDR3 protein: CASSPDAHPSGGANVLTF

D gene: NA
clone size: NA
V gene: TRBV19
J gene: TRBJ2-7
CDR3 DNA: TGTGCCAGTAGTGAGGGCGGAGGGAGCTCCTACGAGCAGTACTTC
CDR3 protein: CASSEGGGSSYEQYF

D gene: NA
clone size: NA
V gene: TRBV5-1
J gene: TRBJ1-1
CDR3 DNA: TGCGCCAGCAGCTTGGAGCGGGGGTGGAACACTGAAGCTTTCTTT
CDR3 protein: CASSLERGWNTEAFF

D gene: TRBD1
clone size: NA
V gene: TRBV11-2
J gene: TRBJ1-5
CDR3 DNA: TGTGCCAGCAGCCAGGGGGAGACAGGGTATCAGCCCCAGCATTTT
CDR3 protein: CASSQGETGYQPQHF

D gene: TRBD1
clone size: NA
V gene: TRBV19
J gene: TRBJ2-2
CDR3 DNA: TGTGCCAGTAGTATTCGAGGGGGCGGCTTCAACACCGGGGAGCTGTTTTTT
CDR3 protein: CASSIRGGGFNTGELFF

D gene: TRBD2
clone size: NA
V gene: TRBV29-1
J gene: TRBJ2-1
CDR3 DNA: TGCAGCGCTAGCGGGACGGGGGGCTCCTACAATGAGCAGTTCTTC
CDR3 protein: CSASGTGGSYNEQFF

D gene: NA
clone size: NA
V gene: TRBV11-3
J gene: TRBJ2-1
CDR3 DNA: TGTGCCAGCAGCCCCATCTCGTCTCCTGCAGGGCAGTTCTTC
CDR3 protein: CASSPISSPAGQFF

D gene: TRBD1
clone size: NA
V gene: TRBV11-2
J gene: TRBJ2-5
CDR3 DNA: TGTGCCAGCAGCGCCAACAGGGGGTTCCAAGAGACCCAGTACTTC
CDR3 protein: CASSANRGFQETQYF

D gene: NA
clone size: NA
V gene: TRBV27
J gene: TRBJ1-4
CDR3 DNA: TGTGCCAGCAGTCCCTGGGGAGGGATGCAACTGTTTTTT
CDR3 protein: CASSPWGGMQLFF

D gene: TRBD2
clone size: NA
V gene: TRBV19
J gene: TRBJ2-7
CDR3 DNA: TGTGCCAGTAGTCGGCGGGAGGGCCCAGCCTACGAGCAGTACTTC
CDR3 protein: CASSRREGPAYEQYF

D gene: NA
clone size: NA
V gene: TRBV4-1
J gene: TRBJ2-3
CDR3 DNA: TGCGCCAGCAGCCAAGATCCGGGCACAGATACGCAGTATTTT
CDR3 protein: CASSQDPGTDTQYF

D gene: NA
clone size: NA
V gene: TRBV7-2
J gene: TRBJ2-7
CDR3 DNA: TGTGCCAGCACCCCTCGGGGGTACAACGAGCAGTACTTC
CDR3 protein: CASTPRGYNEQYF

D gene: NA
clone size: few
V gene: TRBV27
J gene: TRBJ2-7
CDR3 DNA: TGTGCCAGCAGTTTACGGGGTTACGACGAGCAGTACTTC
CDR3 protein: CASSLRGYDEQYF